The source of this TCR beta chain is a study of control samples from healthy donors and cancer patients (TCRdb year 2020). Preparation of the library involved the immunoSEQ multiplex PCR assay. Not all clones reach the TCRdb copy of this immuneACCESS table, which keeps in-frame sequences only. Checked studies attribute under half of the gap to unresolved V genes and leave the rest unexplained. The sample table holds roughly 55,000 clones, of which roughly 95% were seen once. Approximately 1% of the sample is taken by the ten largest. The cysteine opens and the phenylalanine closes a CDR3 of 13 amino acids. Only the CDR3 DNA stays, 39 bases, in frame from base 1. V sheds 8 bases and J sheds 3 bases, leaving 14 bases between their ends. For this clone: Its recognized antigen is unknown. No much larger clonotype is one base removed from it; base qualities were not supplied.

The sequence links TRBV12-3 or TRBV12-4 to TRBJ2-7; the D gene is possibly TRBD2, with 7 bases matching. The specimen sequenced was blood. The TCR sequence derives from a woman under 30 in good health. CDR3 reads: CASARGPHYEQYF. The DNA sequence is TGTGCCAGCGCGCGGGGGCCCCACTACGAGCAGTACTTC.